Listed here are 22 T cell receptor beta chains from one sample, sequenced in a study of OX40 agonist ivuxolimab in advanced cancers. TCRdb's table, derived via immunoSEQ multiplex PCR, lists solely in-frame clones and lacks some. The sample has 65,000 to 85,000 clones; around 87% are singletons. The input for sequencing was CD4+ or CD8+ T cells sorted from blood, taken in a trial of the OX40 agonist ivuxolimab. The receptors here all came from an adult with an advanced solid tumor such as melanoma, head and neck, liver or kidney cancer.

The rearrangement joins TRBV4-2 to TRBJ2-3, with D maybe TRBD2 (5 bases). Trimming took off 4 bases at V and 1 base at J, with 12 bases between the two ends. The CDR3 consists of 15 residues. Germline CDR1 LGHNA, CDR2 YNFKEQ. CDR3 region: CASSRETPGTDTQYF. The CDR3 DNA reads TGTGCCAGCAGCCGGGAGACCCCTGGCACAGATACGCAGTATTTT.

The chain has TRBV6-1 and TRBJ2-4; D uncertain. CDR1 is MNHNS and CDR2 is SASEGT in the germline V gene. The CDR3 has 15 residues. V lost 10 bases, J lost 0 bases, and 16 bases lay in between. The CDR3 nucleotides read TGTGCCACGCTCGCGCGACCTTTAGCCAAAAACATTCAGTACTTC. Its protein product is CATLARPLAKNIQYF.

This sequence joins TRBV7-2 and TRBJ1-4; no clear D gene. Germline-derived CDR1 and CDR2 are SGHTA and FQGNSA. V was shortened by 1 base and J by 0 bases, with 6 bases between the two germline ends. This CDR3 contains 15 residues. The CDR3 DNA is TGTGCCAGCAGCTTAGTTCTTGCAACTAATGAAAAACTGTTTTTT. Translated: CASSLVLATNEKLFF.

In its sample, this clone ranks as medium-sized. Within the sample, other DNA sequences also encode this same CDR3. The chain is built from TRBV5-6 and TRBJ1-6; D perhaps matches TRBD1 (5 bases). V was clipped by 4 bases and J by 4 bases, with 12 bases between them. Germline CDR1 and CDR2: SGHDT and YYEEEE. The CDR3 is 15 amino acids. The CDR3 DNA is TGTGCCAGCAGCCCCGACGGGGGGTATAATTCACCCCTCCACTTT. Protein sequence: CASSPDGGYNSPLHF.

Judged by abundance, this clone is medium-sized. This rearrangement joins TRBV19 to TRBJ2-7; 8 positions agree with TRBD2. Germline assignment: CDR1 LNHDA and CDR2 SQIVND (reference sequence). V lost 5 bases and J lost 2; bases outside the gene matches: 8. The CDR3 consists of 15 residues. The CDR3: CASSPRGGSTYEQYF. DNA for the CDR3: TGTGCCAGTAGTCCCCGCGGGGGGTCAACCTACGAGCAGTACTTC. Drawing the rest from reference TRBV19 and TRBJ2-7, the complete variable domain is DGGITQSPKYLFRKEGQNVTLSCEQNLNHDAMYWYRQDPGQGLRLIYYSQIVNDFQKGDIAEGYSVSREKKESFPLTVTSAQKNPTAFYLCASSPRGGSTYEQYFGPGTRLTVT.

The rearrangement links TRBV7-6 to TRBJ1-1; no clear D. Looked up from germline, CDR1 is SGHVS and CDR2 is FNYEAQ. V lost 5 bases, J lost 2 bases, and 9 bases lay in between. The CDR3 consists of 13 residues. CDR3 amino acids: CASSPVQNTEAFF. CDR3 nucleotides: TGTGCCAGCAGCCCCGTCCAAAACACTGAAGCTTTCTTT. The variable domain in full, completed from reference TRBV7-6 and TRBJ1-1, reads GAGVSQSPRYKVTKRGQDVALRCDPISGHVSLYWYRQALGQGPEFLTYFNYEAQQDKSGLPNDRFSAERPEGSISTLTIQRTEQRDSAMYRCASSPVQNTEAFFGQGTRLTVV.

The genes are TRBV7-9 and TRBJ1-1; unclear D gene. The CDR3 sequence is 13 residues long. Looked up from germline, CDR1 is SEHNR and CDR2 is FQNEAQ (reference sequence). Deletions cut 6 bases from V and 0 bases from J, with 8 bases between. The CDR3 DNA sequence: TGTGCCAGCAGAGTGATTATGAACACTGAAGCTTTCTTT. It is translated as CASRVIMNTEAFF.

Here the CDR3 reads CASSQGLGLYEQYF. In nucleotides, the CDR3 is TGCGCCAGCAGCCAAGGCCTTGGCCTCTACGAGCAGTACTTC. The chain has TRBV4-1 and TRBJ2-7; D gene unclear. Germline V lookup: CDR1 MGHRA, CDR2 YSYEKL. Trimming pared 1 base from V and 3 bases from J, leaving 10 bases between. This CDR3 has 14 residues.

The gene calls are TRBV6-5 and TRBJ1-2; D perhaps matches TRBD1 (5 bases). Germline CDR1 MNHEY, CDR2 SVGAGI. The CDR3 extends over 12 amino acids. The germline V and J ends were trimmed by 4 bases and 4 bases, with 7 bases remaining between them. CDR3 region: CASSSGIYGYTF. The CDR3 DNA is TGTGCCAGCAGTTCAGGGATCTATGGCTACACCTTC.

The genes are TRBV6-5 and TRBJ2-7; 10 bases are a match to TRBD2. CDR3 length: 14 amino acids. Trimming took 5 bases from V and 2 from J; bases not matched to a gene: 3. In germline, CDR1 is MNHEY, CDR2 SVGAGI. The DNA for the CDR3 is TGTGCCAGCAGTGCGGGACTAGCGACCTACGAGCAGTACTTC. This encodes CASSAGLATYEQYF.

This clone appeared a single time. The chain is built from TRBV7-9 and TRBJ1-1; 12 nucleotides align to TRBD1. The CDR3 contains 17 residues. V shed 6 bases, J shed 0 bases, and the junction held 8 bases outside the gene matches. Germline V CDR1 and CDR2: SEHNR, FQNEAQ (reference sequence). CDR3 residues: CASSPLGQGAVNTEAFF. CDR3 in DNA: TGTGCCAGCAGTCCTTTGGGACAGGGGGCAGTGAACACTGAAGCTTTCTTT.

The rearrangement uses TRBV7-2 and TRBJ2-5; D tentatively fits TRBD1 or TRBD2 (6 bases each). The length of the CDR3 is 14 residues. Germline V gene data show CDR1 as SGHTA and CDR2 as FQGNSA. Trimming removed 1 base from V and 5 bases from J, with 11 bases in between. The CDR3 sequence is CASSLGGAGETQYF. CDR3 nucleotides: TGTGCCAGCAGCTTAGGGGGGGCTGGGGAGACCCAGTACTTC.

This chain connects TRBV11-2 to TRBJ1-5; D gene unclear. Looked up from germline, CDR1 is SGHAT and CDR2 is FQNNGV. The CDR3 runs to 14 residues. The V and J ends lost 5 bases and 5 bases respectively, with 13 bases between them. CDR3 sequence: CASSKGSRDQPQHF. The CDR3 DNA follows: TGTGCCAGCAGCAAAGGATCGAGGGATCAGCCCCAGCATTTT.

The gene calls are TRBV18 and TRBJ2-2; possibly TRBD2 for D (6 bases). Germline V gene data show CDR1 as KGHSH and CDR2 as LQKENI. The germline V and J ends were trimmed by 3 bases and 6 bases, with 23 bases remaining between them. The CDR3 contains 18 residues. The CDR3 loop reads CASSPNAPARRVSGELFF. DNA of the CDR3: TGTGCCAGCTCACCTAACGCTCCGGCTAGGAGGGTGTCCGGGGAGCTGTTTTTT.

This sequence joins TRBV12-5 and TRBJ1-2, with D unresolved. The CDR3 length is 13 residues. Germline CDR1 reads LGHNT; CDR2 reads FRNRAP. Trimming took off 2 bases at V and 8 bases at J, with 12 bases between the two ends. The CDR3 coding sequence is TGTGCTAGTGGTTTGACCCACATGGGAGGCTACACCTTC. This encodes CASGLTHMGGYTF.

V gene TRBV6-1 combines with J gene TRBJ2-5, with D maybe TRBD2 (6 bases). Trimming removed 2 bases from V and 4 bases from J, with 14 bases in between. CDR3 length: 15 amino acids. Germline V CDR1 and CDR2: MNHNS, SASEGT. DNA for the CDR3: TGTGCCAGCAGTGAATTCTGGGACTTGGTAGAGACCCAGTACTTC. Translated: CASSEFWDLVETQYF.

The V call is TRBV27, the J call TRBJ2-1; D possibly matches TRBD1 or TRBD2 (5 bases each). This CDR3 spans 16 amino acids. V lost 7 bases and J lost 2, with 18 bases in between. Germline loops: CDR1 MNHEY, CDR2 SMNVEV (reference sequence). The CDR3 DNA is TGTGCCAGCAAAAAAAACCGGGACGGACCCTACAATGAGCAGTTCTTC. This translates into CASKKNRDGPYNEQFF.

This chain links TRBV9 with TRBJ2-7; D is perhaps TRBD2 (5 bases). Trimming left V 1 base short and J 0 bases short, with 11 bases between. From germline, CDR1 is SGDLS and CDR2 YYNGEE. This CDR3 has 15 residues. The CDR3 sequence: CASSVSAGSSYEQYF. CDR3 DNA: TGTGCCAGCAGCGTAAGTGCGGGTAGCTCCTACGAGCAGTACTTC. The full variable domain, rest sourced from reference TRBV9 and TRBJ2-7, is DSGVTQTPKHLITATGQRVTLRCSPRSGDLSVYWYQQSLDQGLQFLIQYYNGEERAKGNILERFSAQQFPDLHSELNLSSLELGDSALYFCASSVSAGSSYEQYFGPGTRLTVT.

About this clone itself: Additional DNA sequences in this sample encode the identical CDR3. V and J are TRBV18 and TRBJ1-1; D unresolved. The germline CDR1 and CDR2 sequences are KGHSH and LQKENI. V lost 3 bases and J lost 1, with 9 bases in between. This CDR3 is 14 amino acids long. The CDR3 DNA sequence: TGTGCCAGCTCACCGGTTTCGCGGAACACTGAAGCTTTCTTT. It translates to CASSPVSRNTEAFF.

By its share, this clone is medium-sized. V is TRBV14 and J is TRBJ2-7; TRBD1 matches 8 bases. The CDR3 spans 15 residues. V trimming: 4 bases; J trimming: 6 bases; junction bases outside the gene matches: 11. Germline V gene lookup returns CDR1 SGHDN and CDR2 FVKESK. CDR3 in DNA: TGTGCCAGCAGCCCCCCCCGGACAGGGACCTCCGAGCAGTACTTC. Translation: CASSPPRTGTSEQYF.

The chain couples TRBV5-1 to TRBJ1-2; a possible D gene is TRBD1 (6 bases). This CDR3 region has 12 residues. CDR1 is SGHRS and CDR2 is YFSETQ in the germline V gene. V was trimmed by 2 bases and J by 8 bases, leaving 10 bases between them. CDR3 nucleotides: TGCGCCAGCAGCTTACAGGGTGACGGCTACACCTTC. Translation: CASSLQGDGYTF.

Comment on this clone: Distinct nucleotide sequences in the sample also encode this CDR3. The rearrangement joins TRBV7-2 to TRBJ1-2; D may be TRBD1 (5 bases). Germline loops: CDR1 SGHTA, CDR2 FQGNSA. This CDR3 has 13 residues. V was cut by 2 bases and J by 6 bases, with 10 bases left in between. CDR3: CASSLRGPDGYTF. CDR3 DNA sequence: TGTGCCAGCAGCTTAAGGGGACCCGATGGCTACACCTTC.